The 14 T cell receptor beta chains below come from one sample, sequenced in a study of cytomegalovirus exposure and HLA in healthy donors. The PCR was carried out with 60 Vbeta primers and 13 Jbeta primers. Libraries were prepared by immunoSEQ multiplex PCR; TCRdb keeps only in-frame clonotypes and omits some of them. The sample comprises fewer than 110,000 clones, approximately 85% of which are singletons, and 3% to 5% rests with the top ten. Sequenced input: PBMCs. The receptors stem from a man aged 25-45 years in good health and CMV-seronegative.

This chain uses TRBV13 with TRBJ2-4; 7 bases line up with TRBD1. The CDR3 runs 16 residues. Looked up from germline, CDR1 is PRHDT and CDR2 is FYEKMQ (reference sequence). V lost 1 base to trimming and J lost 2 bases; unmatched junction nucleotides: 5. The CDR3 here is CASSLEGRGSKNIQYF. The CDR3 region has the DNA TGTGCCAGCAGCTTAGAGGGCAGGGGGTCCAAAAACATTCAGTACTTC.

J is TRBJ1-4 and V is TRBV5-1; D gene ambiguous. Trimming left V 5 bases short and J 3 bases short, with 11 bases between. Germline assignment: CDR1 SGHRS and CDR2 YFSETQ. The CDR3 runs 14 residues. In DNA form, the CDR3 reads TGCGCCAGCAGGAACGGGGATTCTAATGAAAAACTGTTTTTT. It translates to CASRNGDSNEKLFF.

The CDR3 DNA reads TGTGCCACTTTACTAGGTACTATCGGTGAGCAGTTCTTC. Residues: CATLLGTIGEQFF. V gene TRBV7-8 combines with J gene TRBJ2-1; maybe TRBD2 (5 bases). Germline CDR1 is SGHVS and CDR2 is FQNEAQ. This CDR3 has 13 residues. Trimming removed 10 bases from V and 9 bases from J, with 19 bases in between.

The genes are TRBV13 and TRBJ2-3; D gene unclear. The CDR3 has 11 residues. Germline CDR1 reads PRHDT; CDR2 reads FYEKMQ (reference sequence). V dropped 3 bases and J dropped 6 bases, with 4 bases sitting between them. The CDR3 region has the DNA TGTGCCAGCAGCTTTTCGGATACGCAGTATTTT. This translates into CASSFSDTQYF.

The chain joins TRBV10-3 to TRBJ2-3; no clear D. Germline V gene sequence: CDR1 ENHRY, CDR2 SYGVKD. With 0 bases removed from V and 4 bases from J, the gap between germline ends came to 2 bases. The CDR3 sequence is 12 residues long. CDR3 in amino acids: CAISESADTQYF. The CDR3 DNA is TGTGCCATCAGTGAGTCCGCAGATACGCAGTATTTT.

The chain employs TRBV4-2 and TRBJ2-2; possibly TRBD2 for D (6 bases). Germline CDR1 and CDR2: LGHNA and YNFKEQ. The CDR3 contains 14 residues. The V and J ends lost 3 bases and 1 base respectively, with 6 bases between them. The CDR3 DNA is TGTGCCAGCAGCCAGGGACTGAACACCGGGGAGCTGTTTTTT. Protein: CASSQGLNTGELFF.

The rearrangement uses TRBV20-1 and TRBJ2-7; 7 bases align to TRBD1. V dropped 4 bases and J dropped 7; count of bases not matched to a gene: 4. The CDR3 sequence is 11 residues long. The germline V gene has CDR1 DFQATT and CDR2 SNEGSKA (reference sequence). This chain's CDR3 is CSATDRSEQYF. The CDR3 DNA is TGCAGTGCTACGGACAGGTCGGAGCAGTACTTC.

The V gene is TRBV5-4, the J gene TRBJ2-3; 15 nucleotides match TRBD2. Unmatched junction bases numbered 6, after V lost 1 base and J lost 6 bases. The CDR3 covers 17 residues. Per germline, CDR1 SGHNT and CDR2 YYREEE (reference sequence). This CDR3 is CASSLKGTSGGPDTQYF. The CDR3 coding sequence is TGTGCCAGCAGCTTGAAGGGGACTAGCGGGGGGCCGGATACGCAGTATTTT.

The chain joins TRBV7-6 to TRBJ2-3; 7 bases map to TRBD2. Germline loops: CDR1 SGHVS, CDR2 FNYEAQ. Unmatched junction bases numbered 9, after V lost 6 bases and J lost 0 bases. The CDR3 sequence is 16 residues long. CDR3 in DNA: TGTGCCAGCAGTCCCAAGCGGGGCTATAGCACAGATACGCAGTATTTT. It translates to CASSPKRGYSTDTQYF.

The V and J genes are TRBV2 and TRBJ2-5; the D gene is possibly TRBD2 (6 bases). The CDR3 loop spans 14 amino acids. Trimming took 7 bases from V and 5 from J, leaving 17 bases between them. CDR1 is SNHLY, CDR2 FYNNEI, per germline. CDR3 DNA: TGTGCCAGCATGCGGGACGCCTCACCGGAGACCCAGTACTTC. Translated, it gives CASMRDASPETQYF.

V and J are TRBV10-3 and TRBJ2-3, with D tentatively TRBD2 (6 bases). This CDR3 has 14 amino acids. Trimming cost V 10 bases and J 0 bases, with 14 bases left between them. Per the germline V gene, CDR1 is ENHRY and CDR2 is SYGVKD. The CDR3 coding sequence is TGTGCCACCCGGGACTTGACTAGCACAGATACGCAGTATTTT. Translating gives CATRDLTSTDTQYF.

The chain joins TRBV27 to TRBJ2-7; D may be TRBD2 (7 bases). Trimming stripped 5 bases from V and 4 bases from J, with 15 bases between. From germline, CDR1 is MNHEY and CDR2 SMNVEV (reference sequence). This CDR3 has 14 amino acids. The CDR3 region is CASSPGGPLYEQYF. Here the CDR3 DNA reads TGTGCCAGCAGTCCGGGGGGCCCCTTATACGAGCAGTACTTC.

The CDR3 bases are TGTGCCAGCAGCTTGCCCCGGAGTTCCTACAATGAGCAGTTCTTC. Encoded protein: CASSLPRSSYNEQFF. The rearrangement links TRBV5-6 to TRBJ2-1; D is unresolved. The germline CDR1 and CDR2 sequences are SGHDT and YYEEEE. This CDR3 is 15 amino acids long. Trimming left V 1 base short and J 1 base short, with 9 bases between.

The V gene is TRBV18, the J gene TRBJ1-1; no clear D gene. This CDR3 has 15 residues. The ends were cut back, 1 base at V and 0 bases at J, with 9 bases in the middle. Germline CDR1 is KGHSH and CDR2 is LQKENI. CDR3 DNA sequence: TGTGCCAGCTCACCACGGCAGATCGTGAACACTGAAGCTTTCTTT. Its translation: CASSPRQIVNTEAFF. Full variable domain (rest looked up from reference TRBV18 and TRBJ1-1): NAGVMQNPRHLVRRRGQEARLRCSPMKGHSHVYWYRQLPEEGLKFMVYLQKENIIDESGMPKERFSAEFPKEGPSILRIQQVVRGDSAAYFCASSPRQIVNTEAFFGQGTRLTVV.